Sequencing of this T cell receptor (beta chain) was carried out in a study of blood T cell repertoires in COVID-19. Study information: Some COVID-19 samples were acute and others convalescent; all came from the United States, Italy and Spain. In each case, the material was cDNA or gDNA derived from T cells, B-cell-depleted T cells, or PBMCs.

Study processing details: Reference gene primer amplification yielded estimated nucleated cell counts. Measured with immunoSEQ multiplex PCR; TCRdb has only the in-frame clones, and not every one. The V and J calls and clone size are taken from that table; D and trimming were inferred from the DNA. Seen here are about 100,000 clones, roughly nine tenths observed once, and the top ten hold more than 0.85%. CDR1 and CDR2 (germline): SGDLS, YYNGEE. Losses at the gene ends were 4 bases for V and 5 bases for J; bases not matched to a gene: 8. The CDR3 has 17 amino acids. The V gene is TRBV9, the J gene TRBJ2-1; 14 bases line up with TRBD2. This receptor was taken from a man between 60 and 70 years old with acute or convalescent COVID-19. Sequencing input: peripheral blood. CDR3 sequence (DNA): TGTGCCAGCAGCTACGGGACTAGCGGGAGTACGGACAATGAGCAGTTCTTC. It encodes CASSYGTSGSTDNEQFF.